This entry features one T cell receptor (beta chain) sequence. This record belongs to a study of blood T cell repertoires in COVID-19. V was cut by 4 bases and J by 3 bases, with 22 bases left in between. The CDR3 has 17 residues. Per the germline V gene, CDR1 is SGHNT and CDR2 is YYREEE (reference sequence). The protocol was immunoSEQ multiplex PCR, while the TCRdb copy is restricted to in-frame clones and leaves out a portion. The sample has nearly 350,000 clones; more than 70% are singletons. The J gene is TRBJ2-5, the V gene TRBV5-4, with TRBD2 as a possible D gene (5 bases). This TCR was recovered from a man under 40 with active or convalescent COVID-19. Sequencing was done on a sample of peripheral blood. The CDR3 sequence is CASSPSLFFMEEETQYF. As DNA, the CDR3 is TGTGCCAGCAGCCCGAGCCTCTTCTTCATGGAGGAAGAGACCCAGTACTTC.